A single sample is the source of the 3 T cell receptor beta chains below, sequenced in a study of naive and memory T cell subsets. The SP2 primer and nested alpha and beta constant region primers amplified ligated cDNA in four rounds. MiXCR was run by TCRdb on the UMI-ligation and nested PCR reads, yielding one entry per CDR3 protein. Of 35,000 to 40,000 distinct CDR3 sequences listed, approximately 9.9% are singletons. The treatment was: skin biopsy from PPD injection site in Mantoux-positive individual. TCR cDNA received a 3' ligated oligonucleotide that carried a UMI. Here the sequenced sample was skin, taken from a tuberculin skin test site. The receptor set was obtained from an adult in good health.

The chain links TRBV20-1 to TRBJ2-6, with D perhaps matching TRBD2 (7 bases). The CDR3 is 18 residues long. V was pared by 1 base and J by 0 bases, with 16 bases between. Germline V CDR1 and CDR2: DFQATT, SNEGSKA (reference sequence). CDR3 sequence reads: CSARVRGASGSGANVLTF. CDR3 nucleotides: TGCAGTGCTAGAGTTCGGGGGGCGAGCGGCTCTGGGGCCAACGTCCTGACTTTC.

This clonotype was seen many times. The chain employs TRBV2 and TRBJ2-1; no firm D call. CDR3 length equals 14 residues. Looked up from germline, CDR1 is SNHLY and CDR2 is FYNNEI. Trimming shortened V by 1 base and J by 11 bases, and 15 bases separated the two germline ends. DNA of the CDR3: TGTGCCAGCAGTGAAGTGGTCTCCGAGGTCCAGCAGTTCTTC. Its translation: CASSEVVSEVQQFF.

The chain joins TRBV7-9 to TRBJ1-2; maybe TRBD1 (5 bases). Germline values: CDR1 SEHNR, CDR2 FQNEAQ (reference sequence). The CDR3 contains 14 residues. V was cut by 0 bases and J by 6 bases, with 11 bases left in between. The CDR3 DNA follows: TGTGCCAGCAGCTTAGCCCCCTCAGGGAATGGCTACACCTTC. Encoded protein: CASSLAPSGNGYTF.